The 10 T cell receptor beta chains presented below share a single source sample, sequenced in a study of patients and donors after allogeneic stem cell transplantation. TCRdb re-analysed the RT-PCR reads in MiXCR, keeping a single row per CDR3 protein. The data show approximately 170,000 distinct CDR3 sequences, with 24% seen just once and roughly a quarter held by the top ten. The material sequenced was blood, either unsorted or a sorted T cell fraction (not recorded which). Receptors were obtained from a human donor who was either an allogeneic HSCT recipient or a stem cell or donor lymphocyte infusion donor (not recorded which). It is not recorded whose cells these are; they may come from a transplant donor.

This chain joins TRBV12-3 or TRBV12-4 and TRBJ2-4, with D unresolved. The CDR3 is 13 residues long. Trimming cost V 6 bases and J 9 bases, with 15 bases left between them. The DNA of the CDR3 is TGTGCCAGCAGGGGTGGGTTTATCGGCATTCAGTACTTC. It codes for CASRGGFIGIQYF.

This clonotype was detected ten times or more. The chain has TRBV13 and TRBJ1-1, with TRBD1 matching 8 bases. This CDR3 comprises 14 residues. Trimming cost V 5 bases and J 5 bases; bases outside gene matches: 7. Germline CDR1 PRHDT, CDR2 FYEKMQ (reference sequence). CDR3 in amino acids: CASSEYRGATEAFF. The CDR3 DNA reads TGTGCCAGCAGCGAATACAGGGGGGCGACTGAAGCTTTCTTT.

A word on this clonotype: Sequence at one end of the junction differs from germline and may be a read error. CDR3 in DNA: TGCAGTGCTAGGCCCCCCCCGAATACCGGGGAGCTGTTTTTT. It is translated as CSARPPPNTGELFF. The J gene is TRBJ2-2, the V gene TRBV20-1; D not resolved. The CDR3 consists of 14 residues. Germline CDR1 reads DFQATT; CDR2 reads SNEGSKA (reference sequence).

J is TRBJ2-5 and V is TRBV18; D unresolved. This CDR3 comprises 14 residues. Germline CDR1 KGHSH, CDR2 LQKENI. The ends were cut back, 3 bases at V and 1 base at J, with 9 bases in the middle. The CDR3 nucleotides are TGTGCCAGCTCACCGCGAGCCTCCCAAGAGACCCAGTACTTC. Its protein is CASSPRASQETQYF.

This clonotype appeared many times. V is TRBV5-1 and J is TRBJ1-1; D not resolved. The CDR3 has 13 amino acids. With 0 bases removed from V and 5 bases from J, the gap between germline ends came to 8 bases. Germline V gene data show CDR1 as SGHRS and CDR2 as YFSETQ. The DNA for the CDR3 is TGCGCCAGCAGCTTGGGATTGGGGACTGAAGCTTTCTTT. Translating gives CASSLGLGTEAFF.

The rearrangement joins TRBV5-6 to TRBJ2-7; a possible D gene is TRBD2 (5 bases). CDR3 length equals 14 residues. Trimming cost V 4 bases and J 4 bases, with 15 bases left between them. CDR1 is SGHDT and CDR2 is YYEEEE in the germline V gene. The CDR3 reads CASSRSGGRYEQYF. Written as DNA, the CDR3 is TGTGCCAGCAGCCGATCAGGTGGGAGATACGAGCAGTACTTC.

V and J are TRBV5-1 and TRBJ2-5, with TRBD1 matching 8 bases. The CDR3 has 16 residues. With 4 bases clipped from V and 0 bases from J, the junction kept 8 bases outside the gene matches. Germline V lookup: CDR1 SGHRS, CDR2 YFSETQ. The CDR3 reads CASSPGTGVYQETQYF. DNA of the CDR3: TGCGCCAGCAGCCCCGGGACAGGAGTTTACCAAGAGACCCAGTACTTC.

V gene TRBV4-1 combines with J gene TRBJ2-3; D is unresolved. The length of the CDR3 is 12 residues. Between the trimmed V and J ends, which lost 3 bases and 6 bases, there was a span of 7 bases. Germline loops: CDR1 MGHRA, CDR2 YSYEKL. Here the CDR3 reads CASSHLQDTQYF. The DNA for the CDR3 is TGCGCCAGCAGCCATCTACAGGATACGCAGTATTTT.

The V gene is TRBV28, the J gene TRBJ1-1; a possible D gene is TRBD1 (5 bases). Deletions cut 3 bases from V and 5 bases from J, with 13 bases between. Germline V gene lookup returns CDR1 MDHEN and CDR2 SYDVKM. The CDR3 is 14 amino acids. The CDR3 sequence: CASSFRQGYTEAFF. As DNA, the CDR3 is TGTGCCAGCAGTTTCAGGCAGGGATATACTGAAGCTTTCTTT.

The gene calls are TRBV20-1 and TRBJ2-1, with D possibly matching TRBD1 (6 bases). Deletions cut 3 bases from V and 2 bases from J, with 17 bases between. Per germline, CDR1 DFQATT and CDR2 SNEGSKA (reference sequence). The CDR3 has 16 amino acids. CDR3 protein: CSARDRSPLTYNEQFF. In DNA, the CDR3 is TGCAGTGCTAGGGACAGATCCCCCCTCACCTACAATGAGCAGTTCTTC.